Listed below are T cell receptor beta chains from one sample, sequenced in a study of T cells of healthy individuals. TCRdb recomputed calls from the 5' RACE reads with MiXCR, one row per CDR3 protein. The sample shows roughly 76,000 distinct CDR3 sequences, 4% to 5.5% of them seen only once. Source of these receptors: a female donor in good health. Each CDR3 is given with its conserved first and last residue. D genes are given only for firm matches. Size is stated as once, few or many counts, or a class when the clone is expanded.

v_call	clone_size	d_call	j_call	cdr3_aa	cdr3_nt
TRBV9	many	.	TRBJ2-1	CASSVGVSWGNEQFF	TGTGCCAGCAGCGTAGGAGTTAGTTGGGGCAATGAGCAGTTCTTC
TRBV7-2	many	.	TRBJ1-6	CASSLALRDSPLHF	TGTGCCAGCAGCTTAGCGCTTCGTGATTCCCCCCTCCACTTT
TRBV11-3	many	TRBD2	TRBJ2-5	CASSSWGEGQETQYF	TGTGCCAGCAGCTCTTGGGGGGAGGGCCAAGAGACCCAGTACTTC
TRBV5-1	many	TRBD2	TRBJ2-3	CASSLGSLGGSRDTQYF	TGCGCCAGCAGCTTGGGGTCTCTTGGCGGGAGCCGTGATACGCAGTATTTT
TRBV6-1	many	TRBD1	TRBJ2-5	CASNEVQGNGETQYF	TGTGCCAGCAATGAGGTACAGGGGAACGGCGAGACCCAGTACTTC
TRBV4-3	many	.	TRBJ2-5	CASSQDLIGVQYF	TGCGCCAGCAGCCAAGATCTTATCGGGGTGCAGTACTTC
TRBV28	many	TRBD1	TRBJ1-4	CASSTFSTGREKLFF	TGTGCCAGCAGCACATTTTCGACAGGGAGGGAAAAACTGTTTTTT
TRBV7-2	few	.	TRBJ2-7	CASSQGRGRPEQYF	TGTGCCAGCAGCCAGGGGAGGGGGCGACCCGAGCAGTACTTC
TRBV7-2	many	.	TRBJ2-7	CASSFGSSWSYEQYF	TGTGCCAGCAGCTTTGGCTCTAGCTGGTCCTACGAGCAGTACTTC
TRBV9	many	.	TRBJ2-7	CASSAPRDTKCEQYF	TGTGCCAGCAGCGCCCCCCGGGACACGAAGTGCGAGCAGTACTTC
TRBV12-3/TRBV12-4	many	.	TRBJ2-7	CASSPGPGEQYF	TGTGCCAGCAGTCCGGGTCCGGGGGAGCAGTACTTC
TRBV7-2	many	.	TRBJ2-7	CASSPYRLSDYEQYF	TGTGCCAGCAGCCCCTACAGGTTATCGGACTACGAGCAGTACTTC